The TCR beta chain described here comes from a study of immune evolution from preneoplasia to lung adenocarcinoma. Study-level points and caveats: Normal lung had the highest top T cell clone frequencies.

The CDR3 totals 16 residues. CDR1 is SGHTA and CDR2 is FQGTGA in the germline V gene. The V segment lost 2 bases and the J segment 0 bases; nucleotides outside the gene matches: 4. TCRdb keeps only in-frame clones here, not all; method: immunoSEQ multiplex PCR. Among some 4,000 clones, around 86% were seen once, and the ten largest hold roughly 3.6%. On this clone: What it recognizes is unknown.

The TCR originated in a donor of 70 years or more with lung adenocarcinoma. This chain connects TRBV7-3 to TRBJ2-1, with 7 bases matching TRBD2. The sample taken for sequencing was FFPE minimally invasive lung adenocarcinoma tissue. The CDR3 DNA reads TGTGCCAGCAGCTTATGGGGCGGGAGCTCCTACAATGAGCAGTTCTTC. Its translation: CASSLWGGSSYNEQFF.